The clone carrying this T cell receptor (beta chain) was counted between two and nine times. Antigen specificity is unknown. The data originate from a study of T cell repertoires in cytomegalovirus infection. For the study at large: Public TCR beta signatures marked donors with CMV infection and the matching HLA.

CDR3 size: 18 residues. Trimming removed 3 bases from V and 0 bases from J, with 20 bases in between. Germline CDR1 and CDR2: LNHDA and SQIVND (reference sequence). General study results and limits: Cumulative public TCR beta family frequency identified CMV carriers with the relevant HLA. Predominance within the ex vivo response was attributable to HLA-C-restricted CMV-specific TCR beta clonotypes.

A single record per CDR3 protein comes from TCRdb applying MiXCR to the reads. This sample has 450,000 to 600,000 distinct CDR3 sequences, with over 9% found just once. V and J are TRBV19 and TRBJ1-1; D unclear. Sequencing was performed on PBMCs. This receptor was taken from a human donor in good health (CMV status not recorded). Some clones in this sample may be carry-over from other donors' samples. Here the CDR3 reads CASSIRTAYALMNTEAFF. CDR3 nucleotide sequence: TGTGCCAGTAGTATCCGGACCGCCTATGCCTTAATGAACACTGAAGCTTTCTTT.